This T cell receptor (beta chain) was sequenced for a study of T-cell reconstitution after alpha-beta-depleted transplantation in children. The library targeted TCRbeta and was prepared with unique molecular identifiers. In TCRdb, the PCR reads were re-called with MiXCR into one record per CDR3 protein. Among about 360,000 distinct CDR3 sequences listed, about an eighth were seen once. V lost 9 bases to trimming and J lost 0 bases, with 15 bases between them. Germline CDR1 reads MNHEY; CDR2 reads SMNVEV (reference sequence). The CDR3 has 15 amino acids. V and J are TRBV27 and TRBJ1-5; D ambiguous. The source was PBMCs, collected from the stem cell graft. This sequence originates from a human donor who donated a stem cell graft to a child with Fanconi anemia. The CDR3 DNA reads TGTGCCAGTTCACTAGGACGGCATAGCAATCAGCCCCAGCATTTT. Protein: CASSLGRHSNQPQHF.